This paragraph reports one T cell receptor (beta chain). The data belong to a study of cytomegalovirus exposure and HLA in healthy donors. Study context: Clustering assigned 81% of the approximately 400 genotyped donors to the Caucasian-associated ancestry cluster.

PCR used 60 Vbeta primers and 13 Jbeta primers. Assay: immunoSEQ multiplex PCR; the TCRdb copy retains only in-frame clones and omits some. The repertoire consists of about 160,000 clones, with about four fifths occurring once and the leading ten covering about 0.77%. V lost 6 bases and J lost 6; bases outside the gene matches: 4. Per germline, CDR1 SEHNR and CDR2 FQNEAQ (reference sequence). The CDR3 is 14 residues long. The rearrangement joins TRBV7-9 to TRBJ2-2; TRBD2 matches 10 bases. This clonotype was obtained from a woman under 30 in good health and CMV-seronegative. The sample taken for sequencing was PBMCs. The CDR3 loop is CASRPTSGSGELFF. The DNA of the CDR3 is TGTGCCAGCAGACCGACTAGCGGGTCCGGGGAGCTGTTTTTT.